This TCR beta chain came from a study of T cell repertoires in cytomegalovirus infection. The overall study: CMV infection together with matching HLA type was indicated by public TCR beta signatures. Study conclusions and caveats: CMV-specific HLA-C-restricted TCR beta clonotypes dominated the ex vivo response.

V gave up 2 bases and J gave up 5 bases; unmatched junction bases: 20. This CDR3 contains 20 residues. Germline CDR1 and CDR2: WSHSY and SAAADI. This clonotype was seen a few times. Its antigen remains unknown. TCRdb analysed the reads with MiXCR anew, one entry per CDR3 protein. The sample carries hundreds of thousands of distinct CDR3 sequences, 24% recorded once. Material: CD8+ T cells from PBMCs. The chain recombines TRBV10-2 with TRBJ2-5, with 10 bases aligning to TRBD2. The TCR comes from a human donor in good health (CMV status not recorded). Some clones in this sample may be carry-over from other donors' samples. The CDR3 region has the DNA TGCGCCAGCAGTGAGCCGCCCAGCGGGGGGGCGGTTTATCGGGTGGAGACCCAGTACTTC. It is translated as CASSEPPSGGAVYRVETQYF.